This TCR beta chain was profiled in a study of T cell repertoires in cytomegalovirus infection. Whole-study context: Use of recently identified HLA-C-restricted and well-studied HLA-B-restricted CMV epitopes was part of the study. A matching HLA type, together with CMV infection, was signaled by public TCR beta signatures. General observations from the study: It was HLA-C-restricted CMV-specific TCR beta clonotypes that dominated the response ex vivo. Cumulative public TCR beta family frequency identified carriers of CMV plus the relevant HLA.

MiXCR was run by TCRdb on the reads, yielding one entry per CDR3 protein. The repertoire holds 700,000 to 950,000 distinct CDR3 sequences, 30% to 35% seen once, with 9.5% to 15% in the top ten. This CDR3 region has 12 residues. V was pared by 10 bases and J by 3 bases, with 12 bases between. Germline-derived CDR1 and CDR2 are MNHNY and SVGAGI (reference sequence). This clonotype was counted between two and nine times. What it binds is unknown. The receptor was isolated from a human donor in good health (CMV status not recorded). Some clones in this sample may be carry-over from other donors' samples. This specimen consisted of cultured CD8+ T cells from PBMCs, obtained from culture after CMV antigen stimulation. The genes are TRBV6-6 and TRBJ1-1, with a weak D call TRBD1 (6 bases). The CDR3 sequence: CATTDRYTEAFF. CDR3 DNA sequence: TGTGCCACGACGGACAGATACACTGAAGCTTTCTTT.